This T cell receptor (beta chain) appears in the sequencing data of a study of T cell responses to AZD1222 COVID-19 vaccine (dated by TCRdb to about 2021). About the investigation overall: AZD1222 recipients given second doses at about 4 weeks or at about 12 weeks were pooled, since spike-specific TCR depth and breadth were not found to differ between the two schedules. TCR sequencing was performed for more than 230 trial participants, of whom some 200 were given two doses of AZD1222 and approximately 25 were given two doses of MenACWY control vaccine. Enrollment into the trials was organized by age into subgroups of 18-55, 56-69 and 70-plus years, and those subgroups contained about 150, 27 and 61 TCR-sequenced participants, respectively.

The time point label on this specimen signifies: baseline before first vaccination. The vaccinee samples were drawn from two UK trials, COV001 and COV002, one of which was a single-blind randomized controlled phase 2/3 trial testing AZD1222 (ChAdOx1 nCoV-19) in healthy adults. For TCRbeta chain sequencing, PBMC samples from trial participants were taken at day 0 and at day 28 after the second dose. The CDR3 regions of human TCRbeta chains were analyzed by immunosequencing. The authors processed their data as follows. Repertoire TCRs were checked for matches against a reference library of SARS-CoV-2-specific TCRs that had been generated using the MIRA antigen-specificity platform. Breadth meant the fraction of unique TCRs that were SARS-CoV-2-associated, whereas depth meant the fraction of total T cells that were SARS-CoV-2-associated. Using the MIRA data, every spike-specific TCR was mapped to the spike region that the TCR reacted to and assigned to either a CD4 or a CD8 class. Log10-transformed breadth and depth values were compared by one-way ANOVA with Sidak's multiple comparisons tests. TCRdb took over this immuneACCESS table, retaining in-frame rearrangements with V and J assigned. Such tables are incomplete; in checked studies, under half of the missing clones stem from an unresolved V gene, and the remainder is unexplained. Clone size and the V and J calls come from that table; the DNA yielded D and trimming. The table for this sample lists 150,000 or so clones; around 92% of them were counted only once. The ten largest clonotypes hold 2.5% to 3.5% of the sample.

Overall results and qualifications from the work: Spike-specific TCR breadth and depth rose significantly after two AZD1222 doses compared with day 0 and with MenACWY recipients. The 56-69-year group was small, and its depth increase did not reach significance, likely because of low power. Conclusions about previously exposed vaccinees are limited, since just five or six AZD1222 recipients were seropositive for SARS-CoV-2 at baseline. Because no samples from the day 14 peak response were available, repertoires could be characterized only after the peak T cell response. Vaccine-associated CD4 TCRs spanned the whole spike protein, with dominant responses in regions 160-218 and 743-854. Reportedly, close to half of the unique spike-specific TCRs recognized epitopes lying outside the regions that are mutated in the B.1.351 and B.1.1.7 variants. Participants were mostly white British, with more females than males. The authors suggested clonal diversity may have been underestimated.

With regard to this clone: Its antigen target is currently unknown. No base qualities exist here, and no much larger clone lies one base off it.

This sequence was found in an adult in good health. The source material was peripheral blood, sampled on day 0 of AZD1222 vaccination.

The DNA sequence reads TGTGCCAGCACCAACGGGTGGAATTCTAACTATGGCTACACCTTC. The translation is CASTNGWNSNYGYTF. The rearranged chain carries TRBV6-5 and TRBJ1-2, with an unclear D gene assignment. The germline V gene supplies CDR1 MNHEY and CDR2 SVGAGI. A distance of 15 bases separates the germline ends of V and J, which lose 7 bases and 0 bases respectively. Reading from cysteine to phenylalanine, the CDR3 counts 15 amino acids. The retained sequence is limited to the CDR3, 45 bases, with the frame set at the first base.